These T cell receptor beta chains were read from a single sample in a study of T cell responses to AZD1222 COVID-19 vaccine. The table came from immunoSEQ multiplex PCR; TCRdb's copy has only in-frame clones and leaves some out. The table has under 30,000 clones, around 87% seen once. Source: peripheral blood, taken 28 days after the second AZD1222 dose. These receptors came from an adult who received the AZD1222 COVID-19 vaccine. Each CDR3 is given with its conserved first and last residue. The D gene is left open where the match is weak.

v_call,d_call,j_call,cdr3_length,cdr3_aa
TRBV4-1,NA,TRBJ1-4,21,CASSHYRGDKRNIATNEKLFF
TRBV19,NA,TRBJ2-7,15,CASSITWGLAYEQYF
TRBV12-2,NA,TRBJ1-2,14,CASRSLWQWHGYTF
TRBV28,NA,TRBJ2-7,12,CASSLQGREQYF
TRBV19,TRBD1,TRBJ2-7,15,CASSIWGQGTYEQYF
TRBV28,NA,TRBJ2-4,16,CASRASGDRGWIIQYF
TRBV29-1,NA,TRBJ1-1,11,CSAQGNTEAFF
TRBV6-1,TRBD1,TRBJ2-5,15,CASSEYDRGQETQYF
TRBV28,NA,TRBJ1-5,16,CASSLSLGYSNQPQHF
TRBV11-3,NA,TRBJ1-1,13,CASSRGEDTEAFF
TRBV2,NA,TRBJ2-2,14,CASRMSGNTGELFF
TRBV7-6,TRBD1,TRBJ2-7,16,CASSQTPGQGVDEQYF
TRBV6-2/TRBV6-3,TRBD1,TRBJ1-2,13,CASSSTGGVGYTF
TRBV28,NA,TRBJ2-5,15,CASSSGGTVQETQYF
TRBV7-9,NA,TRBJ2-3,14,CASSLGSATDTQYF
TRBV9,NA,TRBJ1-1,15,CASSADPAQDTEAFF
TRBV12-3/TRBV12-4,NA,TRBJ1-1,13,CASSLWVNTEAFF
TRBV27,TRBD1,TRBJ1-1,15,CASSRRQGARTEAFF
TRBV6-6,NA,TRBJ2-1,12,CASSSDRREQFF
TRBV6-2/TRBV6-3,TRBD1,TRBJ1-3,14,CASSPTGTGNTIYF
TRBV2,NA,TRBJ2-7,13,CATNYLVSYEQYF
TRBV13,NA,TRBJ2-3,14,CASSLGTVTDTQYF